This TCR beta chain was retrieved from a study of OX40 agonist ivuxolimab in advanced cancers. Study results and caveats: CD8+ T cells showed, on average, more clonal expansion than CD4+ cells. Among the least clonally expanded were partial responders at 0.1-3.0 mg/kg. Dosing at 0.1 to 3.0 mg/kg was accompanied by clonal expansion of CD4+ and CD8+ blood T cells by week 6.

The CDR3 loop spans 17 amino acids. V was cut by 5 bases and J by 0 bases, with 17 bases left in between. CDR1 is SGHVS and CDR2 is FQNEAQ in the germline V gene. Regarding this clone: Its antigen is not identified.

Excluded were patients having autoimmune disease history or systemic immunosuppression. Generated by immunoSEQ multiplex PCR, the TCRdb table keeps only in-frame clones and is missing some. The sample records around 60,000 clones, roughly 90% being singletons. The chain has TRBV7-8 and TRBJ1-5; D gene unclear. This TCR was recovered from an adult with an advanced solid tumor such as melanoma, head and neck, liver or kidney cancer. The material sequenced was CD4+ or CD8+ T cells sorted from blood, taken in a trial of the OX40 agonist ivuxolimab. CDR3 DNA: TGTGCCAGCAGCCACTACTACGGTATCGATAGCAATCAGCCCCAGCATTTT. Its protein is CASSHYYGIDSNQPQHF.